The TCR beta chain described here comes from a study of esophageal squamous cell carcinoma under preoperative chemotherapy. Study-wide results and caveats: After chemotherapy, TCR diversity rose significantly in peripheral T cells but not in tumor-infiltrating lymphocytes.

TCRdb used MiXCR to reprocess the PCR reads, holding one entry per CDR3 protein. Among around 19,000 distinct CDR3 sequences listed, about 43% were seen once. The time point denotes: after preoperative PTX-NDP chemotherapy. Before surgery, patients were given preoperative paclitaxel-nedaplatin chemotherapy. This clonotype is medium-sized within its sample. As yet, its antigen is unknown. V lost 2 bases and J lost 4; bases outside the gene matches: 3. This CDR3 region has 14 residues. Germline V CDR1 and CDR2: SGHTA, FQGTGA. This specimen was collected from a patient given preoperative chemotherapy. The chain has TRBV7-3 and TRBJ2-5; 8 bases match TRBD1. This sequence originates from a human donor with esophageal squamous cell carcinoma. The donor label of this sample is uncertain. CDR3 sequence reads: CASSLSGGSETQYF. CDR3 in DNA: TGTGCCAGCAGCTTATCAGGGGGCTCAGAGACCCAGTACTTC.